This is a list of T cell receptor beta chains from one sample in a study of blood T cell repertoires in COVID-19. The table came from immunoSEQ multiplex PCR; TCRdb's copy has only in-frame clones and leaves some out. The table has 200,000 or so clones, 75% to 90% seen once. Sample: PBMCs or T cells enriched from blood (not recorded which). These receptors came from a woman under 30 in a cohort exposed to, infected with or recovered from COVID-19 (not recorded which). CDR3s include the opening cysteine and the closing phenylalanine or tryptophan. The D gene is left open where the match is weak. The size entry is marked missing in some rows and otherwise reads once, few, many or a size class.

j_call,v_call,clone_size,d_call,cdr3_aa,cdr3_nt
TRBJ1-3,TRBV2,NA,NA,CASISNSGNTIYF,TGTGCCAGCATTAGTAACTCTGGAAACACCATATATTTT
TRBJ1-4,TRBV24-1,NA,TRBD1,CATSDPGQGGEKLFF,TGTGCCACCAGTGATCCTGGACAGGGAGGAGAGAAACTGTTTTTT
TRBJ1-6,TRBV5-3,once,NA,CARKGSGQRGGSPLHF,TGTGCCAGAAAGGGTTCGGGACAACGTGGAGGTTCACCCCTCCACTTT
TRBJ1-4,TRBV5-1,NA,NA,CASSFGSATNEKLFF,TGCGCCAGCAGCTTCGGTTCTGCAACTAATGAAAAACTGTTTTTT
TRBJ2-2,TRBV2,NA,TRBD2,CASTTPAGWSTGELFF,TGTGCCAGTACCACTCCAGCGGGATGGTCCACCGGGGAGCTGTTTTTT
TRBJ2-1,TRBV7-9,NA,TRBD1,CASSLGQGNEQFF,TGTGCCAGCAGCTTAGGACAGGGCAATGAGCAGTTCTTC
TRBJ1-2,TRBV5-1,once,TRBD1,CASSLGQGIPYGYTF,TGCGCCAGCAGCTTAGGACAGGGAATCCCCTATGGCTACACCTTC
TRBJ1-1,TRBV15,NA,NA,CATSREVRNTEAFF,TGTGCCACCAGCAGAGAGGTCAGGAACACTGAAGCTTTCTTT
TRBJ1-1,TRBV27,NA,NA,CASRPRGLDTEAFF,TGTGCCAGCAGGCCTAGGGGGTTGGACACTGAAGCTTTCTTT
TRBJ2-5,TRBV19,NA,NA,CATTRDSQETQYF,TGTGCCACCACCCGGGACTCTCAAGAGACCCAGTACTTC
TRBJ1-2,TRBV7-8,NA,NA,CASSPGVGYTF,TGTGCCAGCAGCCCCGGGGTTGGCTACACCTTC
TRBJ2-5,TRBV18,NA,NA,CASSRTELQETQYF,TGTGCCAGCTCACGGACAGAACTACAAGAGACCCAGTACTTC
TRBJ1-3,TRBV3-1/TRBV3-2,NA,NA,CASSQARRSGNTIYF,TGTGCCAGCAGCCAAGCCCGGAGGTCTGGAAACACCATATATTTT
TRBJ1-1,TRBV6-6,NA,NA,CASSLAPEAFF,TGTGCCAGCAGTTTAGCGCCTGAAGCTTTCTTT
TRBJ2-7,TRBV13,NA,NA,CASSLDGTPYEQYF,TGTGCCAGCAGCTTAGATGGGACACCGTACGAGCAGTACTTC
TRBJ1-2,TRBV14,NA,NA,CASSQVGTSFTGRSATNYGYTF,TGTGCCAGCAGCCAAGTCGGGACAAGTTTTACAGGGCGGTCGGCCACGAACTATGGCTACACCTTC
TRBJ2-3,TRBV5-1,few,NA,CASSLAQGGLLSSTDTQYF,TGCGCCAGCAGCTTGGCTCAGGGGGGCCTCCTTTCTAGCACAGATACGCAGTATTTT
TRBJ2-1,TRBV27,NA,NA,CASSPRASSYNEQFF,TGTGCCAGCAGTCCCAGGGCGAGCTCCTACAATGAGCAGTTCTTC
TRBJ1-1,TRBV6-1,NA,TRBD1,CASSDGQVNTEAFF,TGTGCCAGCAGTGATGGACAGGTGAACACTGAAGCTTTCTTT
TRBJ2-3,TRBV10-2,NA,NA,CASSERETDTQYF,TGCGCCAGCAGTGAGCGGGAGACAGATACGCAGTATTTT
TRBJ1-2,TRBV19,NA,NA,CASTGEGYGYTF,TGTGCCAGTACGGGGGAGGGGTATGGCTACACCTTC
TRBJ2-1,TRBV7-9,once,TRBD1,CASSLAGQGADEQFF,TGTGCCAGCAGCTTAGCGGGACAGGGGGCCGATGAGCAGTTCTTC
TRBJ2-2,TRBV15,NA,TRBD2,CATSRGLAGGHLTGELFF,TGTGCCACCAGCAGAGGACTAGCGGGAGGGCATCTCACCGGGGAGCTGTTTTTT
TRBJ2-7,TRBV7-2,NA,NA,CASSLGGYSYEQYF,TGTGCCAGCAGCTTGGGGGGTTACTCCTACGAGCAGTACTTC
TRBJ2-3,TRBV19,NA,NA,CASSIRANTGDTQYF,TGTGCCAGTAGTATCCGGGCCAACACGGGGGATACGCAGTATTTT
TRBJ2-1,TRBV11-2,NA,NA,CASSYTGSYNEQFF,TGTGCCAGCAGCTATACAGGGTCCTACAATGAGCAGTTCTTC
TRBJ1-2,TRBV30,NA,TRBD1,CAWGGQGGGYTF,TGTGCCTGGGGGGGACAGGGAGGTGGCTACACCTTC
TRBJ2-2,TRBV7-3,few,TRBD1,CASSSQGQGATGELFF,TGTGCCAGCAGCTCCCAGGGACAGGGAGCGACCGGGGAGCTGTTTTTT
TRBJ1-6,TRBV23-1,NA,NA,CASSQSIRSGSPPMVSPLHF,TGCGCCAGCAGTCAATCGATCAGAAGCGGTTCACCCCCCATGGTGTCACCCCTCCACTTT
TRBJ2-2,TRBV29-1,NA,NA,CSVEVATRTGELFF,TGCAGCGTTGAAGTAGCGACTCGCACCGGGGAGCTGTTTTTT
TRBJ2-5,TRBV11-1,NA,TRBD1,CASSWDSQETQYF,TGTGCCAGCAGCTGGGACAGCCAAGAGACCCAGTACTTC
TRBJ1-2,TRBV19,once,NA,CASSLLENYGYTF,TGTGCCAGTAGTCTGCTGGAGAACTATGGCTACACCTTC
TRBJ2-7,TRBV10-1,NA,NA,CASSGYNRGEQYF,TGCGCCAGCAGTGGTTATAATCGGGGGGAGCAGTACTTC
TRBJ2-5,TRBV3-1/TRBV3-2,NA,NA,CASSRGRETQYF,TGTGCCAGCAGCCGGGGGAGGGAGACCCAGTACTTC
TRBJ2-7,TRBV11-2,NA,TRBD1,CASSLDRGLPYEQYF,TGTGCCAGCAGCTTAGACAGGGGGCTCCCCTACGAGCAGTACTTC
TRBJ2-5,TRBV28,few,TRBD2,CASSLGRGALQETQYF,TGTGCCAGCAGTTTAGGGCGGGGGGCTCTCCAAGAGACCCAGTACTTC
TRBJ1-1,TRBV7-2,NA,TRBD1,CASSLTPGQGNTEAFF,TGTGCCAGCAGCTTAACTCCGGGACAGGGGAACACTGAAGCTTTCTTT
TRBJ1-5,TRBV30,NA,NA,CAWSDPGRGTYQPQHF,TGTGCCTGGAGTGATCCCGGCAGGGGTACATATCAGCCCCAGCATTTT
TRBJ2-3,TRBV11-3,NA,TRBD2,CASSNEPLAAGGPLYF,TGTGCCAGCAGCAACGAGCCCCTAGCCGCGGGAGGGCCTCTTTATTTT
TRBJ2-2,TRBV13,NA,TRBD1,CASSFRGRDTGELFF,TGTGCCAGCAGCTTCAGGGGGCGAGACACCGGGGAGCTGTTTTTT
TRBJ2-4,TRBV19,NA,TRBD1,CASSTRQGQNIQYF,TGTGCCAGTAGTACGAGACAGGGTCAAAACATTCAGTACTTC
TRBJ2-7,TRBV9,NA,NA,CASSVASGADQSEQYF,TGTGCCAGCAGCGTAGCATCAGGGGCCGACCAAAGCGAGCAGTACTTC
TRBJ1-5,TRBV10-3,NA,NA,CAISESKGGRNQPQHF,TGTGCCATCAGTGAGTCAAAGGGAGGGCGGAATCAGCCCCAGCATTTT
TRBJ2-2,TRBV5-1,few,NA,CASSPGAGELFF,TGCGCCAGCAGCCCCGGGGCCGGGGAGCTGTTTTTT
TRBJ1-5,TRBV2,NA,NA,CASTWGSQPQHF,TGTGCCAGCACCTGGGGCTCCCAGCCCCAGCATTTT
TRBJ2-7,TRBV2,NA,NA,CASSFHSYEQYF,TGTGCCAGCAGTTTCCACTCCTACGAGCAGTACTTC
TRBJ1-3,TRBV11-2,NA,TRBD1,CASSSPGQGAGNTIYF,TGTGCCAGCAGCTCCCCGGGACAGGGGGCCGGAAACACCATATATTTT
TRBJ1-2,TRBV6-5,NA,NA,CASSQTENYGYTF,TGTGCCAGCAGTCAGACAGAGAACTATGGCTACACCTTC
TRBJ1-1,TRBV10-2,NA,TRBD1,CASRDRGLEAFF,TGCGCCAGCAGGGACAGGGGGCTTGAAGCTTTCTTT
TRBJ2-7,TRBV5-1,few,NA,CASSLAEGSEQYF,TGCGCCAGCAGCTTGGCCGAGGGCAGCGAGCAGTACTTC